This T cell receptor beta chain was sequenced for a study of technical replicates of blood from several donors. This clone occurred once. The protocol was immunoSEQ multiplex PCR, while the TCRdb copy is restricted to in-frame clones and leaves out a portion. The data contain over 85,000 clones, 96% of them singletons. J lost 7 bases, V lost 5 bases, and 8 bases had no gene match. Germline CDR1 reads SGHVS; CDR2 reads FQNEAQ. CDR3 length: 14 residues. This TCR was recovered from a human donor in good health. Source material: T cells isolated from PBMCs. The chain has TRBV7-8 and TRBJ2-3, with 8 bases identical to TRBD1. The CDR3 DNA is TGTGCCAGCAGCCGACAGGGGTCCTTGAATACGCAGTATTTT. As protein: CASSRQGSLNTQYF. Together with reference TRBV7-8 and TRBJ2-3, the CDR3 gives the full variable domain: GAGVSQSPRYKVAKRGQDVALRCDPISGHVSLFWYQQALGQGPEFLTYFQNEAQLDKSGLPSDRFFAERPEGSVSTLKIQRTQQEDSAVYLCASSRQGSLNTQYFGPGTRLTVL.